These T cell receptor beta chains were read from a single sample in a study of beta chain features in type 1 diabetes. The assay was immunoSEQ multiplex PCR, and TCRdb's table has in-frame clones only and misses some. The sample has about 300,000 clones, 7% to 9% seen once; the top ten hold about 0.93%. Sequenced sample: central memory CD4+ T cells from blood. Every receptor here comes from a woman aged 18 to 35 in good health. Each CDR3 is given without its conserved first and last residue. The order of the fields is V gene, J gene, CDR3 protein.

v_call: TRBV4-2
j_call: TRBJ2-1
cdr3_aa: ASSSIRGASYNEQF

v_call: TRBV5-1
j_call: TRBJ2-3
cdr3_aa: ASSLGSGDGDTQY

v_call: TRBV29-1
j_call: TRBJ1-4
cdr3_aa: SVGRGSDEKLF

v_call: TRBV5-4
j_call: TRBJ2-7
cdr3_aa: ASRNPGTEQY

v_call: TRBV29-1
j_call: TRBJ2-5
cdr3_aa: SVVAVEETQY

v_call: TRBV29-1
j_call: TRBJ2-5
cdr3_aa: SVGGGGAYQETQY

v_call: TRBV20-1
j_call: TRBJ2-5
cdr3_aa: SAGQVETQY

v_call: TRBV2
j_call: TRBJ2-3
cdr3_aa: ASSDWILKEGTQY

v_call: TRBV7-9
j_call: TRBJ2-1
cdr3_aa: ASSLLASASEQF

v_call: TRBV11-2
j_call: TRBJ2-1
cdr3_aa: ASSLTSGSSRIEQF

v_call: TRBV18
j_call: TRBJ2-1
cdr3_aa: ASSPPGRYNEQF

v_call: TRBV21-1
j_call: TRBJ2-1
cdr3_aa: ASSNRYSHRSYNEQF

v_call: TRBV11-3
j_call: TRBJ2-2
cdr3_aa: ASSFNGGSAGELF

v_call: TRBV5-4
j_call: TRBJ2-5
cdr3_aa: ASSQTRATETQY

v_call: TRBV11-3
j_call: TRBJ2-1
cdr3_aa: ASSESKGTSYNEQF